Below are 20 T cell receptor beta chains sequenced from a single sample in a study of T cell responses to AZD1222 COVID-19 vaccine. The repertoire was sequenced with immunoSEQ multiplex PCR; TCRdb's copy has only in-frame clones and lacks some. The sample includes tens of thousands of clones, roughly 90% seen only once; the top ten take 5.2%. The material was peripheral blood, obtained on day 0 of AZD1222 vaccination. These TCRs come from an adult in good health.

The chain joins TRBV19 to TRBJ2-5, with D unresolved. Trimming left V 5 bases short and J 4 bases short, with 5 bases between. The germline CDR1 and CDR2 sequences are LNHDA and SQIVND (reference sequence). The CDR3 length is 11 residues. The CDR3 here is CASSALETQYF. For the CDR3, the DNA is TGTGCCAGTAGTGCGCTAGAGACCCAGTACTTC.

This chain joins TRBV6-5 and TRBJ2-5, with a weak D call TRBD2 (6 bases). The CDR3 contains 14 residues. Trimming pared 5 bases from V and 0 bases from J, leaving 10 bases between. Per germline, CDR1 MNHEY and CDR2 SVGAGI. The CDR3 nucleotides are TGTGCCAGCAGTCAGGCGGGGTACCAAGAGACCCAGTACTTC. Protein: CASSQAGYQETQYF.

V gene TRBV5-5 combines with J gene TRBJ2-7, with TRBD1 matching over 9 bases. CDR1 is SGHKS and CDR2 is YYEKEE in the germline V gene (reference sequence). With V trimmed by 1 base and J by 2 bases, 4 bases remained unmatched. The CDR3 is 15 residues long. The CDR3 nucleotides are TGTGCCAGCAGCTTGTCCACAGGGGGCGCCTACGAGCAGTACTTC. Protein product: CASSLSTGGAYEQYF.

The gene calls are TRBV6-2 or TRBV6-3 and TRBJ1-1, with D uncertain. CDR1 is MNHEY and CDR2 is SVGEGT in the germline V gene. This CDR3 spans 14 amino acids. V was trimmed by 2 bases and J by 5 bases, leaving 12 bases between them. The CDR3 reads CASSYPEGGTEAFF. The CDR3 region has the DNA TGTGCCAGCAGTTACCCAGAGGGCGGTACTGAAGCTTTCTTT.

The chain is built from TRBV10-3 and TRBJ1-3, with a possible D match to TRBD1 (5 bases). CDR1 and CDR2 from the germline V gene are ENHRY and SYGVKD. The CDR3 is 13 residues long. The V end lost 6 bases, the J end lost 3 bases, and 9 bases lay between the germline ends. The CDR3 is CAIRVGDGNTIYF. DNA of the CDR3: TGTGCCATCAGGGTAGGGGATGGAAACACCATATATTTT.

The V call is TRBV7-2, the J call TRBJ2-3; possibly TRBD1 or TRBD2 for D (5 bases each). Per the germline V gene, CDR1 is SGHTA and CDR2 is FQGNSA. There are 16 residues in the CDR3. V gave up 2 bases and J gave up 1 base, with 13 bases separating them. The CDR3 protein is CASSLYGATGTDTQYF. DNA of the CDR3: TGTGCCAGCAGCTTATACGGGGCCACGGGCACAGATACGCAGTATTTT.

The chain is built from TRBV28 and TRBJ1-3, with a weak D call TRBD1 (5 bases). Trimming stripped 1 base from V and 3 bases from J, with 10 bases between. The CDR3 is 15 amino acids. Germline V gene data show CDR1 as MDHEN and CDR2 as SYDVKM. Here the CDR3 reads CASSLSGGLGNTIYF. The CDR3 bases are TGTGCCAGCAGTTTATCTGGGGGTCTTGGAAACACCATATATTTT.

In its sample, this clone was seen once. J is TRBJ2-3 and V is TRBV5-1; no clear D gene. CDR3 length: 14 residues. CDR1 is SGHRS and CDR2 is YFSETQ in the germline V gene. Trimming left V 5 bases short and J 1 base short, with 11 bases between. The DNA of the CDR3 is TGCGCCAGCAGTTTAGTTCGGGGCACAGATACGCAGTATTTT. Amino acid sequence: CASSLVRGTDTQYF.

The chain recombines TRBV5-6 with TRBJ1-5; D gene unclear. CDR1 is SGHDT and CDR2 is YYEEEE in the germline V gene. The CDR3 loop spans 14 amino acids. Trimming took 4 bases from V and 3 from J, leaving 11 bases between them. CDR3 sequence reads: CASSRRGANQPQHF. Written as DNA, the CDR3 is TGTGCCAGCAGCCGCCGGGGAGCCAATCAGCCCCAGCATTTT.

The V and J genes are TRBV5-1 and TRBJ2-3; tentative D call: TRBD1 (5 bases). CDR3 size: 15 residues. In germline, CDR1 is SGHRS, CDR2 YFSETQ. V dropped 1 base and J dropped 2 bases, with 11 bases sitting between them. DNA of the CDR3: TGCGCCAGCAGCTTGTTGATAGGGGACACAGATACGCAGTATTTT. Protein: CASSLLIGDTDTQYF.

This chain joins TRBV28 and TRBJ1-6; 9 bases line up with TRBD1. The CDR3 is made up of 15 amino acids. With 6 bases clipped from V and 7 bases from J, the junction kept 7 bases outside the gene matches. CDR1 is MDHEN and CDR2 is SYDVKM in the germline V gene. Written as DNA, the CDR3 is TGTGCCAGCAGAGTGTCGACAGGGGGAAATTCACCCCTCCACTTT. As protein: CASRVSTGGNSPLHF.

V gene TRBV7-9 combines with J gene TRBJ1-5; 7 bases match TRBD1. With 6 bases clipped from V and 0 bases from J, the junction kept 5 bases outside the gene matches. This CDR3 comprises 15 residues. The V gene's germline CDR1 is SEHNR and CDR2 FQNEAQ (reference sequence). In nucleotides, the CDR3 is TGTGCCAGCAGTCCCACAGGGGATAGCAATCAGCCCCAGCATTTT. This codes for CASSPTGDSNQPQHF.

A single count supports this clone. The chain links TRBV6-2 or TRBV6-3 to TRBJ1-2, with 7 nucleotides matching TRBD1. The junction had 8 bases not matched to a gene; V was cut back by 5 bases and J by 2 bases. The CDR3 is 15 amino acids. Germline V lookup: CDR1 MNHEY, CDR2 SVGEGT. The CDR3 nucleotides read TGTGCCAGCAGTCCCTCCGGACAGGAGAACTATGGCTACACCTTC. Its translation: CASSPSGQENYGYTF.

The CDR3 DNA sequence: TGTGCCAGCAGGTTATCGAACACTGAAGCTTTCTTT. Protein: CASRLSNTEAFF. V gene TRBV6-5 combines with J gene TRBJ1-1; no definite D call. Trimming removed 6 bases at V and 1 base at J, with 6 bases between. In germline, CDR1 is MNHEY, CDR2 SVGAGI. The CDR3 loop spans 12 amino acids.

This clone appeared a single time. This sequence joins TRBV5-1 and TRBJ1-1; D perhaps matches TRBD1 (5 bases). This CDR3 has 14 residues. The germline CDR1 and CDR2 sequences are SGHRS and YFSETQ. V lost 0 bases and J 1 base, leaving 7 bases between the germline ends. CDR3 loop: CASSLDRQNTEAFF. Here the CDR3 DNA reads TGCGCCAGCAGCTTGGACAGGCAGAACACTGAAGCTTTCTTT.

The V gene is TRBV18, the J gene TRBJ2-1, with TRBD1 matching 7 bases. V lost 3 bases to trimming and J lost 8 bases; unmatched junction nucleotides: 4. Germline values: CDR1 KGHSH, CDR2 LQKENI. The CDR3 spans 13 residues. The CDR3 sequence is CASSPRDSDEQFF. The CDR3 nucleotides are TGTGCCAGCTCACCTCGGGACAGCGATGAGCAGTTCTTC.

CDR3 coding DNA: TGTGCCAGCAGTTTAAACAGGGACGGAAATGGCTACACCTTC. Amino acid sequence: CASSLNRDGNGYTF. This chain uses TRBV27 with TRBJ1-2; D possibly corresponds to TRBD1 (6 bases). The CDR3 is 14 residues long. From germline, CDR1 is MNHEY and CDR2 SMNVEV (reference sequence). Deletions cut 2 bases from V and 6 bases from J, with 13 bases between.

The rearrangement joins TRBV6-4 to TRBJ1-5, with unresolved D. The CDR3 sequence is 15 residues long. Germline lookup yields CDR1 MRHNA and CDR2 SNTAGT. The V and J ends lost 3 bases and 0 bases respectively, with 9 bases between them. CDR3 loop: CASSEEDYSNQPQHF. The DNA of the CDR3 is TGTGCCAGCAGTGAAGAGGACTATAGCAATCAGCCCCAGCATTTT.

The rearrangement links TRBV6-2 or TRBV6-3 to TRBJ2-7, with a weak D call TRBD1 (7 bases). The CDR3 contains 18 residues. Germline V CDR1 and CDR2: MNHEY, SVGEGT. The germline V and J ends were trimmed by 0 bases and 6 bases, with 24 bases remaining between them. Here the CDR3 DNA reads TGTGCCAGCAGTTACTCGAAAGAGACAGGGACTTTGTGGAGCGAGCAGTACTTC. Translating gives CASSYSKETGTLWSEQYF.

The rearrangement links TRBV5-4 to TRBJ2-2; TRBD1 agrees at 11 bases. Germline CDR1 reads SGHNT; CDR2 reads YYREEE (reference sequence). CDR3 size: 15 residues. J gave up 2 bases and V 6 bases, and 3 bases lay outside the gene matches. CDR3: CASKRTGGNTGELFF. In DNA, the CDR3 is TGTGCCAGCAAACGGACAGGGGGCAACACCGGGGAGCTGTTTTTT.